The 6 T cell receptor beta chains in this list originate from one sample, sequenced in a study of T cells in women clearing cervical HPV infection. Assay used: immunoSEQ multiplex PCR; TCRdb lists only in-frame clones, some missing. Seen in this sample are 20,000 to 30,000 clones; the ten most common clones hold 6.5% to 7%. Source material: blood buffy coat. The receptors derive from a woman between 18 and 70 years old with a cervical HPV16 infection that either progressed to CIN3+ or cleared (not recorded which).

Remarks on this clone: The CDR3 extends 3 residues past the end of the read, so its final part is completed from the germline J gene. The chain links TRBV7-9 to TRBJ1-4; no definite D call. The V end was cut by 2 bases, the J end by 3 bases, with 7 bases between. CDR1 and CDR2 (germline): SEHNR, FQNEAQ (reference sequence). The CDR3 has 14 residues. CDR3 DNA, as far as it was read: TGTGCCAGCAGCTTAACAGAGTCTAATGAAAAA. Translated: CASSLTESNEK. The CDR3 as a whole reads CASSLTESNEKLFF.

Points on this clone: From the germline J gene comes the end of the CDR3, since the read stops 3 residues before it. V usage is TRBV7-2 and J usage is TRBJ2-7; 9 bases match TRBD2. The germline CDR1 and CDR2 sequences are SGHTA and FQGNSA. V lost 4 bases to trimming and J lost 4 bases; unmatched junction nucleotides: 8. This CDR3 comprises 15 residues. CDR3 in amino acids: CASSWGGLAKYEQYF. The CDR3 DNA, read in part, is TGTGCCAGCAGCTGGGGGGGACTAGCCAAATACGAG. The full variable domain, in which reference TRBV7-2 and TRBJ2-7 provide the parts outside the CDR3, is GAGVSQSPSNKVTEKGKDVELRCDPISGHTALYWYRQSLGQGLEFLIYFQGNSAPDKSGLPSDRFSAERTGGSVSTLTIQRTQQEDSAVYLCASSWGGLAKYEQYFGPGTRLTVT.

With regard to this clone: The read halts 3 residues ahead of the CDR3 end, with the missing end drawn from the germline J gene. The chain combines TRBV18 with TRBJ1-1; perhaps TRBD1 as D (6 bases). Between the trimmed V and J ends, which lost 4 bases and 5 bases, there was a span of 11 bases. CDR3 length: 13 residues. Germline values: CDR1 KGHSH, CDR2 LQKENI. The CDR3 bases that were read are TGTGCCAGCTCACTAGGCAGGGGTACTGAA. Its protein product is CASSLGRGTE. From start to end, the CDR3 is CASSLGRGTEAFF.

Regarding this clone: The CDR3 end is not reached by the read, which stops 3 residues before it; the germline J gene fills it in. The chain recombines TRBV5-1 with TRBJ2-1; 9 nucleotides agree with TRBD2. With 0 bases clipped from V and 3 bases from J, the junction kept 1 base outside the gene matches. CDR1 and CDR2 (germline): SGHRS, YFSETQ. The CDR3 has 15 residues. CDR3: CASSLGLADYNEQFF. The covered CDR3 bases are TGCGCCAGCAGCTTGGGACTAGCGGACTACAATGAG.

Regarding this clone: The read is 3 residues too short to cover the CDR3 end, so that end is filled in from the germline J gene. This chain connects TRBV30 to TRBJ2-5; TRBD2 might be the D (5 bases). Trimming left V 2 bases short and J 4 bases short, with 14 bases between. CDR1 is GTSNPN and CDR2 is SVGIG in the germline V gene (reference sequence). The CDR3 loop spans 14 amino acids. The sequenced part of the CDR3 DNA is TGTGCCTGGAGTAGTGGGTCTCGGGGAGAGACC. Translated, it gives CAWSSGSRGET. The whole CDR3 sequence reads CAWSSGSRGETQYF.

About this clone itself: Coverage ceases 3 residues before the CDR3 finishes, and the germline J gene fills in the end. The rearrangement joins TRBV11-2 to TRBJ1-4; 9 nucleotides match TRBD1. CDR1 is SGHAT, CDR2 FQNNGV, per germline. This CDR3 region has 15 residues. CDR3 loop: CASSLRTGDNSPLFF. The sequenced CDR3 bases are TGTGCCAGCAGCTTAAGGACAGGGGATAATTCACCA.